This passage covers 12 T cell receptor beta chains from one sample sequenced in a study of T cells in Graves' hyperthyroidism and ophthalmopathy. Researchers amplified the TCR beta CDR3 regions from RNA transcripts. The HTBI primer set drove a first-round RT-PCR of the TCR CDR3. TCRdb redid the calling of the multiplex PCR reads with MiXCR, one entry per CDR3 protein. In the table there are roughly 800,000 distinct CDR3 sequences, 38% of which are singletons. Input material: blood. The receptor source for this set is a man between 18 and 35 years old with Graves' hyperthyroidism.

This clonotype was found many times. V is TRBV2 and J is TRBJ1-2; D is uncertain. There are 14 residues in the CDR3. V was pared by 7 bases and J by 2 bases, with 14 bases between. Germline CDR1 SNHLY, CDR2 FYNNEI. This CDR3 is CASTGRADNYGYTF. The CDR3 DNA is TGTGCCAGCACCGGGCGGGCCGACAACTATGGCTACACCTTC.

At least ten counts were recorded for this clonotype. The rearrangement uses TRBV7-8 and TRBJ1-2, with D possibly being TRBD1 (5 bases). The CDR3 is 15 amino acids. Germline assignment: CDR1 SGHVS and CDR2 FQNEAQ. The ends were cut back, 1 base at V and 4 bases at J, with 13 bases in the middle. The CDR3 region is CASSLVSTASYGYTF. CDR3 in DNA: TGTGCCAGCAGCTTAGTCTCGACAGCCTCCTATGGCTACACCTTC.

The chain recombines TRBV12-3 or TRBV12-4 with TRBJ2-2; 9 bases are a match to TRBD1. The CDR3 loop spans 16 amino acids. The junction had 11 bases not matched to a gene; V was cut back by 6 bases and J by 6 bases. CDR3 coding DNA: TGTGCCAGCAGCGTAGGACAGGGGCGGTTCGCCGGGGAGCTGTTTTTT. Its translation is CASSVGQGRFAGELFF.

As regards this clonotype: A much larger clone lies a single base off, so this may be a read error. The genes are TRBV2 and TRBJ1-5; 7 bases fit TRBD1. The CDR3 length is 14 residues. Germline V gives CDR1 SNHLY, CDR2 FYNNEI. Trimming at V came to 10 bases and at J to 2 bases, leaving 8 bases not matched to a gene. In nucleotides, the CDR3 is TGTGCCACAAGCTTAGGACAGGGCAATCAGCCCCAGCATTTT. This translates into CATSLGQGNQPQHF.

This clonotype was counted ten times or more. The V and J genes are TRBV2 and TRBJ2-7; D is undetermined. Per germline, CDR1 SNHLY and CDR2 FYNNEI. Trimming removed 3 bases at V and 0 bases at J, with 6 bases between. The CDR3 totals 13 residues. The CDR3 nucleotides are TGTGCCAGCAGTGACGACCCCTCCTACGAGCAGTACTTC. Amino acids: CASSDDPSYEQYF. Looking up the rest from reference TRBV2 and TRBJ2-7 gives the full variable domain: EPEVTQTPSHQVTQMGQEVILRCVPISNHLYFYWYRQILGQKVEFLVSFYNNEISEKSEIFDDQFSVERPDGSNFTLKIRSTKLEDSAMYFCASSDDPSYEQYFGPGTRLTVT.

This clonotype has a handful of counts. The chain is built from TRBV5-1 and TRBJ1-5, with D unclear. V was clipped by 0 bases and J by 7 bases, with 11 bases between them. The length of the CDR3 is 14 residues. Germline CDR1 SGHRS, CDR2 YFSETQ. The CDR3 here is CASSLGPREQPQHF. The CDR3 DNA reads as TGCGCCAGCAGCTTGGGACCCCGTGAGCAGCCCCAGCATTTT.

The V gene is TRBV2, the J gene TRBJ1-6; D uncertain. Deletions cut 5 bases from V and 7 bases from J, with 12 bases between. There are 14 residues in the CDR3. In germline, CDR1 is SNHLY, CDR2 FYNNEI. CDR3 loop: CASSRDGPNSPLHF. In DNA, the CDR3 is TGTGCCAGCAGTCGCGATGGGCCGAATTCACCCCTCCACTTT.

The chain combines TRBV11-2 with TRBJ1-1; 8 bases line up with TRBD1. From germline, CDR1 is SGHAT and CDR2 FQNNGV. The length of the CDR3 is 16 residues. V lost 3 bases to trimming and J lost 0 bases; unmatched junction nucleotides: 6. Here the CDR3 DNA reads TGTGCCAGCAGCTTGGGGACAGGATGGGTGAACACTGAAGCTTTCTTT. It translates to CASSLGTGWVNTEAFF.

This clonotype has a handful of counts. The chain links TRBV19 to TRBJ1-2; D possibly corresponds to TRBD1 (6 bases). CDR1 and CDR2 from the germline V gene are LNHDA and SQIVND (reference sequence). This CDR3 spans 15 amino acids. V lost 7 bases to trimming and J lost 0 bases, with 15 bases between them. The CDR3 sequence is CASNPDSLTNYGYTF. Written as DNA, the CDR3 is TGTGCCAGTAACCCGGACAGCCTTACTAACTATGGCTACACCTTC.

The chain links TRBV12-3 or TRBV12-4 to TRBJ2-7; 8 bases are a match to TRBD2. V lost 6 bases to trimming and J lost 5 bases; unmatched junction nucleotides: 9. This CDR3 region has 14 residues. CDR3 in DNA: TGTGCCAGCAGGGGAGCGGGGGCTGAGCACGAGCAGTACTTC. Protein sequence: CASRGAGAEHEQYF.

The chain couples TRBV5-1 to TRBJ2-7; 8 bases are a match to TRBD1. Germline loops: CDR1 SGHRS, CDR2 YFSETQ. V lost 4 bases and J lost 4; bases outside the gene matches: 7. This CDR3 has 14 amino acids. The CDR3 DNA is TGCGCCAGCAGCCCCGAGGACAGGGTGTACGAGCAGTACTTC. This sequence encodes CASSPEDRVYEQYF.

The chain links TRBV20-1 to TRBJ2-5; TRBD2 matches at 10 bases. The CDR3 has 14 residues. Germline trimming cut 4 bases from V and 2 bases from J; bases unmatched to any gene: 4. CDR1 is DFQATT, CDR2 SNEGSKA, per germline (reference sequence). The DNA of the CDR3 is TGCAGTGCTACCCGGACTAGCGGTCAAGAGACCCAGTACTTC. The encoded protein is CSATRTSGQETQYF.